This T cell receptor (beta chain) originates from a study of blood T cells in healthy people across ages. A second about 7 to 11 cycle PCR used barcoded and J-beta primers. TCRdb independently ran MiXCR on the 5' RACE reads; one entry per CDR3 protein. The sample holds hundreds of thousands of distinct CDR3 sequences, around 25% seen once. These same data were also listed under a study on T cells of mothers and their children.

This TCR derives from a boy aged 5-17 years in good health. The sequencing input was blood.

CDR3 in amino acids: CASSLKVLQFF. CDR3 nucleotides: TGTGCCAGCAGCTTAAAGGTTCTGCAGTTCTTC. The V gene is TRBV11-2, the J gene TRBJ2-1; D uncertain. Germline loops: CDR1 SGHAT, CDR2 FQNNGV. Deletions cut 2 bases from V and 12 bases from J, with 8 bases between. The length of the CDR3 is 11 residues.